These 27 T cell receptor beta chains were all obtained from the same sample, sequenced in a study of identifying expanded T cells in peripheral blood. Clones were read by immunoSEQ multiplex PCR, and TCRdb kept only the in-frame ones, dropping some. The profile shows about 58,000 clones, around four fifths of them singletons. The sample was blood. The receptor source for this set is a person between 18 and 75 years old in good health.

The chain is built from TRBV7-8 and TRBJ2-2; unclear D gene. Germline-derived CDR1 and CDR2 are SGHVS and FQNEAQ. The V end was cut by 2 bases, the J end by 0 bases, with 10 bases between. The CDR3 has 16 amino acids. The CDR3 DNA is TGTGCCAGCAGCTTATTGCGTCAGCCGAACACCGGGGAGCTGTTTTTT. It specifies CASSLLRQPNTGELFF.

CDR3 nucleotide sequence: TGTGCCTGGAGTCCGGTCATTAATGAAAAACTGTTTTTT. Protein sequence: CAWSPVINEKLFF. The chain couples TRBV30 to TRBJ1-4, with no clear D. CDR3 length equals 13 residues. Trimming took 2 bases from V and 4 from J, leaving 8 bases between them. Germline values: CDR1 GTSNPN, CDR2 SVGIG (reference sequence).

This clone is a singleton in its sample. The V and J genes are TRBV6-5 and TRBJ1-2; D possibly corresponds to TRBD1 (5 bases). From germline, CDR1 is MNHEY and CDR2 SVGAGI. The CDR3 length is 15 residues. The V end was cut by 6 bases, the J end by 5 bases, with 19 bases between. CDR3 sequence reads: CASRLSLTDIYGYTF. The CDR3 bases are TGTGCCAGCAGGCTGAGCCTGACAGACATATATGGCTACACCTTC.

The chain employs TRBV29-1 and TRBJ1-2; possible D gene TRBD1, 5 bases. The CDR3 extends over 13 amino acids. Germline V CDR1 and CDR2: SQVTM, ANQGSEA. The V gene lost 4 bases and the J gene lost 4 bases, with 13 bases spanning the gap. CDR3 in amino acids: CSVVRVGIYGYTF. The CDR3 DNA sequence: TGCAGCGTTGTCAGGGTAGGGATCTATGGCTACACCTTC.

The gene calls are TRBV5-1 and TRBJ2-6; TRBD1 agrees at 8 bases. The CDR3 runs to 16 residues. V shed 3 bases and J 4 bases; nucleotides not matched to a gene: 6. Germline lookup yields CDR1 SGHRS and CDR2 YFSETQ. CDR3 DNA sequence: TGCGCCAGCAGCTCCGGACAGGGTTCGGGGGCCAACGTCCTGACTTTC. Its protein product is CASSSGQGSGANVLTF.

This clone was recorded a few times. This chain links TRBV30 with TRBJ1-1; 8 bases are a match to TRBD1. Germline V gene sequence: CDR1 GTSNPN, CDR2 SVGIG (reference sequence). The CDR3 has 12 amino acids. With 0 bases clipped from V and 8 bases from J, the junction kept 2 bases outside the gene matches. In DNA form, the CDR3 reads TGTGCCTGGAGTGTTAACAGGGGGGAAGCTTTCTTT. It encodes CAWSVNRGEAFF.

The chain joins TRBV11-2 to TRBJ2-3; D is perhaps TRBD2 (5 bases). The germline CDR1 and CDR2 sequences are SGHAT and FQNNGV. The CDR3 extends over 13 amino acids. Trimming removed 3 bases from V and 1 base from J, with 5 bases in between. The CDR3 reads CASSFGGTDTQYF. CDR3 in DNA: TGTGCCAGCAGCTTCGGGGGCACAGATACGCAGTATTTT.

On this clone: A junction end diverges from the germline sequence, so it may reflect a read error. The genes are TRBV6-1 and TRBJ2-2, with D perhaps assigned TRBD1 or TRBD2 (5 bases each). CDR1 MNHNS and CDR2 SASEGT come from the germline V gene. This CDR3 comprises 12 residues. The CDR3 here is CASGTGAGKLFF. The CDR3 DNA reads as TGTGCCAGCGGAACCGGGGCCGGGAAGCTGTTTTTT.

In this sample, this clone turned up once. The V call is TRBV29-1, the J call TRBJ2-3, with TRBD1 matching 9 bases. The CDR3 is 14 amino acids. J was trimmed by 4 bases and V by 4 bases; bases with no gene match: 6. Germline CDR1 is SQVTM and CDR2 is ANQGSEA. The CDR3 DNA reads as TGCAGCGTTGGAGTAAGACAGGGGGCAGATACGCAGTATTTT. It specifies CSVGVRQGADTQYF.

The CDR3 region is CASSSRSGLGDTQYF. The CDR3 region has the DNA TGTGCCAGCAGCTCCCGGTCGGGACTAGGGGATACGCAGTATTTT. The rearrangement links TRBV7-9 to TRBJ2-3, with 8 bases fitting TRBD2. CDR1 SEHNR and CDR2 FQNEAQ come from the germline V gene (reference sequence). J gave up 6 bases and V 4 bases, and 9 bases lay outside the gene matches. The CDR3 length is 15 residues.

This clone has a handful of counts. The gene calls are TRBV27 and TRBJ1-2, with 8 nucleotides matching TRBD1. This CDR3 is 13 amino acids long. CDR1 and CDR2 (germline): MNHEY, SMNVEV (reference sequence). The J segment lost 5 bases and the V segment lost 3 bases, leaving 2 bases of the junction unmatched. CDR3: CASSFRQGYGYTF. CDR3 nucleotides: TGTGCCAGCAGTTTCAGACAGGGGTATGGCTACACCTTC.

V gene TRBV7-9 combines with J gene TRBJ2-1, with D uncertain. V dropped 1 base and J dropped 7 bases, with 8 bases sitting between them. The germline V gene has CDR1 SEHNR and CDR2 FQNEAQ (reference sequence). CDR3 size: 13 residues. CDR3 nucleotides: TGTGCCAGCAGCTTAGTCGCCGTGAATGAGCAGTTCTTC. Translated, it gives CASSLVAVNEQFF.

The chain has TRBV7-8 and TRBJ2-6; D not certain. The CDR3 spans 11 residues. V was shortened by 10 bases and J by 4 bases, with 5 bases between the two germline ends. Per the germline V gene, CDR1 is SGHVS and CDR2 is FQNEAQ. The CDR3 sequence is CAIKGANVLTF. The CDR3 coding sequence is TGTGCCATTAAGGGGGCCAACGTCCTGACTTTC.

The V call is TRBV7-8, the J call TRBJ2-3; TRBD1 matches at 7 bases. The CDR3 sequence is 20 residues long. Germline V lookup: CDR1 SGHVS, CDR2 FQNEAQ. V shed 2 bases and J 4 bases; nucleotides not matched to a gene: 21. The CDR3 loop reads CASSLRRNRASNRGPDTQYF. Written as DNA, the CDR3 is TGTGCCAGCAGCTTAAGGCGGAACCGAGCAAGCAACAGGGGTCCAGATACGCAGTATTTT.

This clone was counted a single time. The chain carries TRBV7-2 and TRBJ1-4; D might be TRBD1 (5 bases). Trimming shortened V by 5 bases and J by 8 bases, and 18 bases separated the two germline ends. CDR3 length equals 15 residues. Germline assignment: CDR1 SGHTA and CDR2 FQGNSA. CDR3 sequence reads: CASSQEPGFSEKLFF. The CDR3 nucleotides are TGTGCCAGCAGCCAAGAACCAGGGTTTTCGGAAAAACTGTTTTTT.

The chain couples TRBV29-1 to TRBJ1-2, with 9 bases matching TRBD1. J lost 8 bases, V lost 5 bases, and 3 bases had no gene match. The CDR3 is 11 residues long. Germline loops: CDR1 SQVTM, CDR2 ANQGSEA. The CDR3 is CSVWTGEGYTF. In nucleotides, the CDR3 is TGCAGCGTTTGGACAGGGGAGGGCTACACCTTC.

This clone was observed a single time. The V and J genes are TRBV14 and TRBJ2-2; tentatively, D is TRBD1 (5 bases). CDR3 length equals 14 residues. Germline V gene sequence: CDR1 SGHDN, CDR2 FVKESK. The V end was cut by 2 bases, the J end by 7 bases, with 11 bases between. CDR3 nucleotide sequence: TGTGCCAGCAGCCAACTTCAGGGTCGCGGGGAGCTGTTTTTT. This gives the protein CASSQLQGRGELFF. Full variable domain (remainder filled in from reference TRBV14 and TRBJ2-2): EAGVTQFPSHSVIEKGQTVTLRCDPISGHDNLYWYRRVMGKEIKFLLHFVKESKQDESGMPNNRFLAERTGGTYSTLKVQPAELEDSGVYFCASSQLQGRGELFFGEGSRLTVL.

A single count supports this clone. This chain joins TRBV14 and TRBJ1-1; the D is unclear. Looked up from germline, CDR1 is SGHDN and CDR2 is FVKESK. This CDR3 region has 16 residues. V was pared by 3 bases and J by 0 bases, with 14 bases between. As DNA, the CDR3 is TGTGCCAGCAGCCAGCGGAGGTCAGCGATGAACACTGAAGCTTTCTTT. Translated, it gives CASSQRRSAMNTEAFF.

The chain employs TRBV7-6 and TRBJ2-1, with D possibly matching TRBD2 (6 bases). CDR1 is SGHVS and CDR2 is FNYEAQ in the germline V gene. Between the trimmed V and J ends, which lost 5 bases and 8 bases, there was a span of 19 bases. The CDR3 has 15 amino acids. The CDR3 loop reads CASSPNAGLSYEQFF. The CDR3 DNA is TGTGCCAGCAGCCCTAATGCGGGGTTATCATATGAGCAGTTCTTC. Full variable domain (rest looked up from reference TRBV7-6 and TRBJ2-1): GAGVSQSPRYKVTKRGQDVALRCDPISGHVSLYWYRQALGQGPEFLTYFNYEAQQDKSGLPNDRFSAERPEGSISTLTIQRTEQRDSAMYRCASSPNAGLSYEQFFGPGTRLTVL.

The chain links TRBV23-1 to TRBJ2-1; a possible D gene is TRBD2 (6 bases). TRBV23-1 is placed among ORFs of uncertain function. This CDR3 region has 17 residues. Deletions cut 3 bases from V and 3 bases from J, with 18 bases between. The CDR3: CASSHTESGGDYNEQFF. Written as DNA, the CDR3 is TGCGCCAGCAGTCACACGGAATCCGGCGGGGACTACAATGAGCAGTTCTTC.

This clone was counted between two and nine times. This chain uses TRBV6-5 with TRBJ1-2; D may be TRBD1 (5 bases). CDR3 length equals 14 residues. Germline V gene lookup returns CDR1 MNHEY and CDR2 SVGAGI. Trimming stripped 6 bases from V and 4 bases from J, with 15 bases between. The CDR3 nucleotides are TGTGCCAGCAGGCAGGGTATCACCTTCTATGGCTACACCTTC. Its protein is CASRQGITFYGYTF.

The CDR3 here is CASSQDLSSETGELFF. The DNA of the CDR3 is TGCGCCAGCAGCCAAGATCTTTCTAGCGAAACCGGGGAGCTGTTTTTT. This chain links TRBV4-1 with TRBJ2-2; perhaps TRBD2 as D (6 bases). The germline gives CDR1 MGHRA, CDR2 YSYEKL. The CDR3 extends over 16 amino acids. Trimming took off 0 bases at V and 5 bases at J, with 13 bases between the two ends.

The CDR3: CASSLGNSYNSPLHF. The CDR3 DNA reads TGTGCCAGCAGCTTAGGGAACTCCTATAATTCACCCCTCCACTTT. The rearrangement joins TRBV11-2 to TRBJ1-6; D uncertain. The germline V gene has CDR1 SGHAT and CDR2 FQNNGV. The CDR3 consists of 15 residues. The germline V and J ends were trimmed by 1 base and 0 bases, with 4 bases remaining between them.

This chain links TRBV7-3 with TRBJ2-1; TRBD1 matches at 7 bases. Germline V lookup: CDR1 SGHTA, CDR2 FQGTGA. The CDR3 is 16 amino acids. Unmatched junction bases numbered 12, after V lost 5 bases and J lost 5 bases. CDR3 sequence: CASSPDRAGQHNEQFF. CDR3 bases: TGTGCCAGCAGCCCTGACAGGGCAGGGCAACACAATGAGCAGTTCTTC. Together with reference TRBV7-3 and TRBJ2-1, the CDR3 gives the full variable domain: GAGVSQTPSNKVTEKGKYVELRCDPISGHTALYWYRQSLGQGPEFLIYFQGTGAADDSGLPNDRFFAVRPEGSVSTLKIQRTERGDSAVYLCASSPDRAGQHNEQFFGPGTRLTVL.

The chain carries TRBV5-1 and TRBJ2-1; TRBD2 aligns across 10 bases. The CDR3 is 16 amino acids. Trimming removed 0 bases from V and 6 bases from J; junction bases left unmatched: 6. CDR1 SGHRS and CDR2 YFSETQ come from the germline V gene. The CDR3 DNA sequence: TGCGCCAGCAGCTTGGGTGGGGCTAGCGGGAGCAATGAGCAGTTCTTC. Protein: CASSLGGASGSNEQFF.

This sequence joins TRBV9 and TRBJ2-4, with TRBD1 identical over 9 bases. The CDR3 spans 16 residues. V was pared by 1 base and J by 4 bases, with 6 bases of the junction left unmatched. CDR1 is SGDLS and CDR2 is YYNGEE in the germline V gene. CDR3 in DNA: TGTGCCAGCAGCGTAACAGGGGGCGTCGGTAAAAACATTCAGTACTTC. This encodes CASSVTGGVGKNIQYF.

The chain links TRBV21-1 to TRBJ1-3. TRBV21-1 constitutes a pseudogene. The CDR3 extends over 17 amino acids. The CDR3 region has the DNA TGTGCCAGCAGCAATGAGGGCGACCGAACCTCTGGAAACACCATATATTTT. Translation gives CASSNEGDRTSGNTIYF.